The next 6 T cell receptor beta chains were all read from a single sample in a study of response to subunit inactivated influenza vaccine. TCRdb reprocessed the RT-PCR reads via MiXCR and lists one record per CDR3 protein. Among about 540,000 distinct CDR3 sequences, around 25% were seen once, and the ten largest hold approximately 3%. The same specimen was also included in a second study, on T cells expressing NK-cell markers. That publication notes: TCR beta libraries carry UMIs added by 5'RACE template switching.

The sample in question was CD4+ T cells sorted from PBMCs, obtained about 12 days after vaccination. Every receptor here comes from a man aged 50 to 59 who received an inactivated influenza vaccine.

The chain employs TRBV5-1 and TRBJ2-2; D call uncertain. Trimming took 5 bases from V and 5 from J, leaving 10 bases between them. The CDR3 is 13 residues long. Per the germline V gene, CDR1 is SGHRS and CDR2 is YFSETQ. CDR3 residues: CASSIGPTGELFF. Here the CDR3 DNA reads TGCGCCAGCAGTATCGGACCTACCGGGGAGCTGTTTTTT.

This clonotype has a handful of counts. The rearrangement joins TRBV10-1 to TRBJ2-7; TRBD2 aligns across 9 bases. Trimming took 0 bases from V and 3 from J; bases not matched to a gene: 6. This CDR3 region has 16 residues. Germline V CDR1 and CDR2: WNHNN, SYGVQD (reference sequence). This CDR3 reads CASSESGSGGLYEQYF. The CDR3 nucleotides read TGCGCCAGCAGTGAGTCTGGGAGCGGGGGGCTCTACGAGCAGTACTTC.

The genes are TRBV24-1 and TRBJ1-1; D is ambiguous. Trimming cost V 3 bases and J 4 bases, with 11 bases left between them. The CDR3 covers 14 residues. Germline-derived CDR1 and CDR2 are KGHDR and SFDVKD. The CDR3 sequence is CATSDVTLGTEAFF. CDR3 DNA: TGTGCCACCAGTGATGTCACATTGGGCACTGAAGCTTTCTTT.

This clonotype was counted once. The chain employs TRBV6-4 and TRBJ1-1; weak D call: TRBD1 (6 bases). The germline V and J ends were trimmed by 6 bases and 1 base, with 9 bases remaining between them. Germline lookup yields CDR1 MRHNA and CDR2 SNTAGT. This CDR3 has 13 residues. CDR3 nucleotide sequence: TGTGCCAGCAGAGAGGACAGGAACACTGAAGCTTTCTTT. Protein sequence: CASREDRNTEAFF.

CDR3 in amino acids: CASSVGDTKNIQYF. CDR3 coding DNA: TGTGCCAGCAGTGTTGGTGATACCAAAAACATTCAGTACTTC. This chain joins TRBV5-4 and TRBJ2-4; D is undetermined. CDR3 length: 14 amino acids. The V gene's germline CDR1 is SGHNT and CDR2 YYREEE (reference sequence). Trimming pared 5 bases from V and 2 bases from J, leaving 11 bases between.

The table lists this clonotype with a few counts. The chain couples TRBV10-3 to TRBJ2-1; D not certain. V shed 7 bases and J shed 0 bases, with 13 bases lying between them. The germline CDR1 and CDR2 sequences are ENHRY and SYGVKD. CDR3 size: 15 residues. The CDR3: CAITRTASSYNEQFF. DNA for the CDR3: TGTGCCATCACCCGGACGGCGAGCTCCTACAATGAGCAGTTCTTC.